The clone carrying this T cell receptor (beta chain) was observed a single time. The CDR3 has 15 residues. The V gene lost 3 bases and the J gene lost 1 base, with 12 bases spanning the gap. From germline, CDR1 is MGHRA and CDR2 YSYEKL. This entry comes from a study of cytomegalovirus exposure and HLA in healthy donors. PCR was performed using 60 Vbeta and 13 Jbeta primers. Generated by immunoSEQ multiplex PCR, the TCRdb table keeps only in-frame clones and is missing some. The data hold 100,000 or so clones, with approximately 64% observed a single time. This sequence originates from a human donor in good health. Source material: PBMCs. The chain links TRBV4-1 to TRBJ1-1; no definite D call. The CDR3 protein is CASSHLYVQNTEAFF. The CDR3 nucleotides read TGCGCCAGCAGCCACCTGTATGTACAGAACACTGAAGCTTTCTTT.